These 30 T cell receptor beta chains were sequenced from one sample in a study of blood T cells in healthy people across ages. The authors ran a second PCR of roughly 6 to 11 cycles using a sample-barcoded 5' primer and a J-beta primer mix. MiXCR was run by TCRdb on the 5' RACE reads, yielding one entry per CDR3 protein. The table lists approximately 600,000 distinct CDR3 sequences, around three fifths of them singletons. The sequenced sample was blood. These TCRs come from a man between 60 and 75 years old in good health.

The chain carries TRBV9 and TRBJ2-5; D gene ambiguous. Germline loops: CDR1 SGDLS, CDR2 YYNGEE. Trimming removed 2 bases from V and 2 bases from J, with 13 bases in between. This CDR3 region has 15 residues. The CDR3 region has the DNA TGTGCCAGCAGCGTTAGCCAGGAGTGGCAAGAGACCCAGTACTTC. Protein product: CASSVSQEWQETQYF.

This chain connects TRBV7-2 to TRBJ2-5, with D perhaps matching TRBD1 (8 bases). CDR3 length: 15 residues. With 1 base removed from V and 6 bases from J, the gap between germline ends came to 15 bases. The germline CDR1 and CDR2 sequences are SGHTA and FQGNSA. The CDR3 sequence: CASSLDGQGGKTQYF. Here the CDR3 DNA reads TGTGCCAGCAGCTTAGATGGACAGGGAGGGAAGACCCAGTACTTC.

This chain connects TRBV5-1 to TRBJ2-5; TRBD1 matches 8 bases. Germline assignment: CDR1 SGHRS and CDR2 YFSETQ. V dropped 1 base and J dropped 5; count of bases not matched to a gene: 13. The length of the CDR3 is 17 residues. The CDR3 sequence is CASSLFGQGNPLETQYF. CDR3 bases: TGCGCCAGCAGCTTGTTCGGACAGGGCAACCCCTTGGAGACCCAGTACTTC.

This chain connects TRBV7-2 to TRBJ2-1; perhaps TRBD2 as D (6 bases). This CDR3 is built from 15 residues. Germline V gene data show CDR1 as SGHTA and CDR2 as FQGNSA. The V end lost 1 base, the J end lost 2 bases, and 9 bases lay between the germline ends. The CDR3 spells CASSLELAPYNEQFF. CDR3 nucleotides: TGTGCCAGCAGCTTAGAACTAGCACCCTACAATGAGCAGTTCTTC.

The CDR3 protein is CATSDPPGLAGGPGTDTQYF. CDR3 sequence (DNA): TGTGCCACCAGTGATCCTCCGGGACTAGCGGGGGGGCCTGGCACAGATACGCAGTATTTT. V and J are TRBV24-1 and TRBJ2-3; 16 nucleotides align to TRBD2. The germline gives CDR1 KGHDR, CDR2 SFDVKD. V was pared by 3 bases and J by 1 base, with 9 bases of the junction left unmatched. The CDR3 covers 20 residues.

The chain recombines TRBV4-2 with TRBJ1-6; TRBD1 matches 7 bases. With 0 bases clipped from V and 2 bases from J, the junction kept 7 bases outside the gene matches. Looked up from germline, CDR1 is LGHNA and CDR2 is YNFKEQ. The length of the CDR3 is 18 residues. CDR3 bases: TGTGCCAGCAGCCAAGAACCGACAGGGTCCCCCTATAATTCACCCCTCCACTTT. Its protein product is CASSQEPTGSPYNSPLHF.

The rearrangement joins TRBV5-1 to TRBJ2-5; D is possibly TRBD2 (5 bases). Trimming took off 1 base at V and 4 bases at J, with 14 bases between the two ends. Germline V gives CDR1 SGHRS, CDR2 YFSETQ. The CDR3 is 15 amino acids. The CDR3 region is CASSLLGDLLETQYF. CDR3 in DNA: TGCGCCAGCAGCTTGCTCGGGGATCTCTTAGAGACCCAGTACTTC.

The sample holds a few counts of this clonotype. The rearrangement uses TRBV20-1 and TRBJ1-5; D is undetermined. Per germline, CDR1 DFQATT and CDR2 SNEGSKA (reference sequence). With 4 bases removed from V and 4 bases from J, the gap between germline ends came to 8 bases. The CDR3 loop spans 12 amino acids. In DNA form, the CDR3 reads TGCAGTGCTACCCACACAAATCAGCCCCAGCATTTT. Protein product: CSATHTNQPQHF.

In its sample, this clonotype was seen a few times. The CDR3 loop reads CSVGNPATYEQYF. As DNA, the CDR3 is TGCAGCGTTGGGAACCCGGCCACCTACGAGCAGTACTTC. This chain uses TRBV29-1 with TRBJ2-7; no clear D gene. Germline-derived CDR1 and CDR2 are SQVTM and ANQGSEA. This CDR3 comprises 13 residues. With 4 bases removed from V and 2 bases from J, the gap between germline ends came to 12 bases.

Remarks on this clonotype: Mismatch with germline at one junction end may stem from a read error. The chain combines TRBV18 with TRBJ1-1, with D possibly matching TRBD1 (5 bases). This CDR3 contains 13 residues. From germline, CDR1 is KGHSH and CDR2 LQKENI. The CDR3 sequence is CASAPGGDTEAFF. The CDR3 nucleotides are TGTGCCAGCGCACCGGGGGGGGACACTGAAGCTTTCTTT.

The chain employs TRBV4-1 and TRBJ1-1, with D maybe TRBD1 (5 bases). The CDR3 is made up of 14 amino acids. Germline CDR1 MGHRA, CDR2 YSYEKL. Trimming left V 1 base short and J 5 bases short, with 11 bases between. CDR3: CASSQVDRGTEAFF. CDR3 nucleotide sequence: TGCGCCAGCAGCCAAGTCGACAGAGGAACTGAAGCTTTCTTT.

CDR3 sequence: CAITVTGTGGPYGYTF. Here the CDR3 DNA reads TGTGCCATCACTGTAACCGGGACAGGGGGCCCCTATGGCTACACCTTC. V and J are TRBV10-3 and TRBJ1-2, with 12 bases identical to TRBD1. The CDR3 is 16 amino acids. Germline CDR1 ENHRY, CDR2 SYGVKD. J lost 4 bases, V lost 7 bases, and 10 bases had no gene match.

This clonotype was detected a few times. V and J are TRBV20-1 and TRBJ2-1; D is unresolved. Trimming shortened V by 0 bases and J by 8 bases, and 17 bases separated the two germline ends. Germline V gene sequence: CDR1 DFQATT, CDR2 SNEGSKA (reference sequence). This CDR3 spans 15 amino acids. CDR3 in DNA: TGCAGTGCTAGAGATCCGGGCTCCGTTGACCATGAGCAGTTCTTC. Translating it yields CSARDPGSVDHEQFF.

The CDR3, as DNA: TGCAGTGCTAGAGATTTTCGGGGGGGCCAAGAGACCCAGTACTTC. This sequence encodes CSARDFRGGQETQYF. V is TRBV20-1 and J is TRBJ2-5, with 8 bases fitting TRBD2. Unmatched junction bases numbered 4, after V lost 0 bases and J lost 1 base. Germline V lookup: CDR1 DFQATT, CDR2 SNEGSKA (reference sequence). The CDR3 length is 15 residues.

This clonotype was detected only once. No conserved phenylalanine or tryptophan is present at the end of the CDR3, so a read error is the likely explanation. The J gene is TRBJ2-5, the V gene TRBV9; D uncertain. CDR1 is SGDLS, CDR2 YYNGEE, per germline. Trimming took off 0 bases at V and 4 bases at J, with 7 bases between the two ends. This CDR3 comprises 13 residues. The CDR3, as DNA: TGTGCCAGCAGCGTAGGGTGGCTAGAGACCCAGTACCTC. Protein: CASSVGWLETQYL.

This chain joins TRBV4-1 and TRBJ2-3, with D uncertain. V lost 1 base and J lost 4, with 12 bases in between. In germline, CDR1 is MGHRA, CDR2 YSYEKL. The CDR3 is 15 amino acids. In nucleotides, the CDR3 is TGCGCCAGCAGCCAAGGGACGGATCTCTCAGATACGCAGTATTTT. It encodes CASSQGTDLSDTQYF.

This clonotype was picked up one time. The chain combines TRBV6-1 with TRBJ2-7; TRBD1 matches 7 bases. TRBJ2-5 explains the end of the DNA better; the J call may be wrong. This CDR3 has 14 amino acids. The germline V gene encodes CDR1 MNHNS and CDR2 SASEGT. The CDR3 is CASRLDRVQETQYF. In nucleotides, the CDR3 is TGTGCCAGCAGACTAGACAGGGTCCAAGAGACCCAGTACTTC.

The chain joins TRBV5-6 to TRBJ2-5; maybe TRBD1 (6 bases). The DNA end favors TRBJ2-1, so the J call may be wrong. CDR3 length: 15 amino acids. Germline assignment: CDR1 SGHDT and CDR2 YYEEEE. CDR3 coding DNA: TGTGCCAGCAGCTTGCCTCAGGGGAGCTCAGAGACCCAGTTCTTC. Translation gives CASSLPQGSSETQFF.

V usage is TRBV20-1 and J usage is TRBJ2-5, with TRBD2 matching 10 bases. This CDR3 comprises 13 residues. Germline CDR1 DFQATT, CDR2 SNEGSKA (reference sequence). The V gene end was trimmed by 5 bases and the J gene end by 7 bases; junction bases not matched to a gene: 7. The CDR3 coding sequence is TGCAGTGCTCGTGGACTAGCGGCCGGGACCCAGTACTTC. Residues: CSARGLAAGTQYF.

This clonotype was observed a few times. This chain connects TRBV29-1 to TRBJ2-1; 12 bases fit TRBD2. The ends lost 1 base at V and 1 base at J; junction bases unmatched: 8. The CDR3 extends over 18 amino acids. Germline assignment: CDR1 SQVTM and CDR2 ANQGSEA. CDR3 amino acids: CSVEVPGLAGSSYNEQFF. CDR3 DNA: TGCAGCGTTGAAGTACCGGGACTAGCGGGCTCGTCCTACAATGAGCAGTTCTTC.

This clonotype was picked up a small number of times. CDR3 sequence (DNA): TGTGCCAGCAATATTCCTACGGGGCTTGGCTACACCTTC. Encoded protein: CASNIPTGLGYTF. The V call is TRBV28, the J call TRBJ1-2; tentative D call: TRBD1 (5 bases). The CDR3 is 13 amino acids. The V end was cut by 7 bases, the J end by 7 bases, with 16 bases between. Germline V gene sequence: CDR1 MDHEN, CDR2 SYDVKM.

V is TRBV14 and J is TRBJ1-2, with D perhaps TRBD1 (5 bases). V lost 1 base, J lost 2 bases, and 11 bases lay in between. The germline CDR1 and CDR2 sequences are SGHDN and FVKESK. The CDR3 has 15 residues. CDR3 amino acids: CASSQGPGTNYGYTF. As DNA, the CDR3 is TGTGCCAGCAGCCAAGGTCCCGGGACCAACTATGGCTACACCTTC.

A note on this clonotype: This clone may be a read error of a much larger clone one base away. This sequence joins TRBV20-1 and TRBJ2-7; 10 bases fit TRBD2. The J call is doubtful: the DNA matches TRBJ2-5 better. Germline V gives CDR1 DFQATT, CDR2 SNEGSKA (reference sequence). This CDR3 comprises 15 residues. Here the CDR3 reads CSTKDPAGGQETQYF. The CDR3 DNA sequence: TGCAGTACTAAAGACCCAGCGGGGGGGCAAGAGACCCAGTACTTC.

This chain connects TRBV25-1 to TRBJ1-1; D ambiguous. V was pared by 4 bases and J by 1 base, with 7 bases between. The CDR3 is 13 residues long. Germline V gene lookup returns CDR1 MGHDK and CDR2 SYGVNS. The CDR3 sequence is CASSASANTEAFF. In DNA form, the CDR3 reads TGTGCCAGCAGTGCCTCAGCGAACACTGAAGCTTTCTTT.

This rearrangement joins TRBV7-2 to TRBJ2-1, with a weak D call TRBD1 (5 bases). Trimming removed 5 bases at V and 2 bases at J, with 13 bases between. The CDR3 length is 15 residues. The germline gives CDR1 SGHTA, CDR2 FQGNSA. The CDR3 nucleotides read TGTGCCAGCAGCACAAGGGGTGTGCCCTACAATGAGCAGTTCTTC. It specifies CASSTRGVPYNEQFF.

This chain connects TRBV2 to TRBJ2-1, with D perhaps TRBD2 (6 bases). Trimming pared 3 bases from V and 4 bases from J, leaving 10 bases between. The germline V gene has CDR1 SNHLY and CDR2 FYNNEI. The CDR3 extends over 14 amino acids. The DNA of the CDR3 is TGTGCCAGCAGTGACCGGGACTTTTACAATGAGCAGTTCTTC. Translated: CASSDRDFYNEQFF.

Concerning this clonotype: Its ends do not fully match the called genes, so a read error is possible. The CDR3: CVFRELFF. The DNA for the CDR3 is TGTGTCTTCCGGGAGCTGTTCTTC. The chain uses TRBV15 and TRBJ2-1, with D tentatively TRBD2 (6 bases). Germline lookup yields CDR1 LNHNV and CDR2 YYDKDF (reference sequence). CDR3 length equals 8 residues.

This clonotype has a handful of counts. The gene calls are TRBV10-1 and TRBJ2-3, with D possibly matching TRBD2 (6 bases). With 0 bases removed from V and 3 bases from J, the gap between germline ends came to 10 bases. Germline V gives CDR1 WNHNN, CDR2 SYGVQD (reference sequence). The CDR3 has 15 residues. This chain's CDR3 is CASSESGGETDTQYF. CDR3 sequence (DNA): TGCGCCAGCAGTGAGTCAGGAGGGGAAACAGATACGCAGTATTTT.

The V gene is TRBV29-1, the J gene TRBJ1-1, with 9 bases lining up with TRBD1. Germline V gene lookup returns CDR1 SQVTM and CDR2 ANQGSEA. The CDR3 has 13 amino acids. With 6 bases clipped from V and 11 bases from J, the junction kept 13 bases outside the gene matches. The CDR3 sequence is CSVSGTGIFGAFF. For the CDR3, the DNA is TGCAGCGTCTCCGGGACAGGGATCTTCGGGGCTTTCTTT.

The rearrangement links TRBV5-5 to TRBJ2-5, with D unresolved. Germline loops: CDR1 SGHKS, CDR2 YYEKEE (reference sequence). Trimming removed 4 bases from V and 5 bases from J, with 12 bases in between. The CDR3 has 13 residues. As DNA, the CDR3 is TGTGCCAGCAGCCTCCTCTCCTTGGAGACCCAGTACTTC. Translation: CASSLLSLETQYF.